This TCR beta chain emerged from a study of T cell repertoires in cytomegalovirus infection. On the study more broadly: Both a matching HLA type and CMV infection were indicated by public TCR beta signatures.

Of note for this clonotype: Its antigen is unknown.

This CDR3 contains 18 residues. V dropped 5 bases and J dropped 4; count of bases not matched to a gene: 16. Germline V gene data show CDR1 as SGHAT and CDR2 as FQNNGV. From the reads, TCRdb called clonotypes with MiXCR, one entry per CDR3 protein. The sample records 45,000 to 60,000 distinct CDR3 sequences, more than 15% being singletons. The clonotype comes from a human donor in good health (CMV status not recorded). Some clones in this sample may be carry-over from other donors' samples. The V gene is TRBV11-2, the J gene TRBJ2-7; 11 nucleotides match TRBD2. The sequences come from CD8+ T cells from cultured PBMCs, collected from culture after CMV antigen stimulation. CDR3 sequence reads: CASSLGPEGLAESYEQYF. In DNA form, the CDR3 reads TGTGCCAGCAGCCTCGGACCGGAGGGACTAGCGGAGAGTTACGAGCAGTACTTC.